Detailed here is one T cell receptor beta chain. The data derive from a study of cytomegalovirus exposure and HLA in healthy donors. The PCR ran on 60 Vbeta and 13 Jbeta primers. TCRdb's copy holds only in-frame clones and misses some; the assay was immunoSEQ multiplex PCR. The data contain some 210,000 clones, 60% to 80% of them singletons. The germline CDR1 and CDR2 sequences are SGHTA and FQGNSA. V lost 3 bases, J lost 2 bases, and 7 bases stayed unmatched. The CDR3 spans 16 residues. The genes are TRBV7-2 and TRBJ2-1, with TRBD1 matching 7 bases. The sequencing sample was made of PBMCs. The receptor was derived from a woman in her 30s in good health and CMV-seropositive. The CDR3 region is CASSFSSGQTYNEQFF. DNA for the CDR3: TGTGCCAGCAGCTTCTCTTCGGGACAGACCTACAATGAGCAGTTCTTC. The full variable domain, its missing parts supplied by reference TRBV7-2 and TRBJ2-1, is GAGVSQSPSNKVTEKGKDVELRCDPISGHTALYWYRQSLGQGLEFLIYFQGNSAPDKSGLPSDRFSAERTGGSVSTLTIQRTQQEDSAVYLCASSFSSGQTYNEQFFGPGTRLTVL.